These 4 T cell receptor beta chains share one sample of origin, sequenced in a study of control samples from healthy donors and cancer patients. The protocol was immunoSEQ multiplex PCR, while the TCRdb copy is restricted to in-frame clones and leaves out a portion. The table lists 150,000 or so clones, roughly 94% of them singletons. Sample: blood. All receptors derive from a woman in her forties in good health.

The chain joins TRBV10-3 to TRBJ2-5; tentative D call: TRBD2 (5 bases). V lost 8 bases and J 1 base, leaving 5 bases between the germline ends. Germline V gene sequence: CDR1 ENHRY, CDR2 SYGVKD. This CDR3 has 11 amino acids. The CDR3, as DNA: TGTGCCATCGGACTCCAAGAGACCCAGTACTTC. Encoded protein: CAIGLQETQYF.

DNA of the CDR3: TGTGCCAGTAGTATAGGCAGGGCGGGAGAGCAGTACTTC. It translates to CASSIGRAGEQYF. This sequence joins TRBV19 and TRBJ2-7, with a weak D call TRBD2 (6 bases). The V and J ends lost 1 base and 7 bases respectively, with 11 bases between them. Germline V gives CDR1 LNHDA, CDR2 SQIVND (reference sequence). The CDR3 is 13 residues long. The full variable domain, with the rest looked up from reference TRBV19 and TRBJ2-7, is DGGITQSPKYLFRKEGQNVTLSCEQNLNHDAMYWYRQDPGQGLRLIYYSQIVNDFQKGDIAEGYSVSREKKESFPLTVTSAQKNPTAFYLCASSIGRAGEQYFGPGTRLTVT.

The gene calls are TRBV7-9 and TRBJ1-5; no definite D call. The germline CDR1 and CDR2 sequences are SEHNR and FQNEAQ (reference sequence). V lost 0 bases and J lost 0, with 9 bases in between. The CDR3 runs to 16 residues. The CDR3 spells CASSLALDASNQPQHF. The CDR3 bases are TGTGCCAGCAGCTTAGCGCTCGACGCTAGCAATCAGCCCCAGCATTTT.

The chain links TRBV27 to TRBJ1-6, with 7 bases identical to TRBD1. V dropped 0 bases and J dropped 4; count of bases not matched to a gene: 3. This CDR3 region has 16 residues. The V gene's germline CDR1 is MNHEY and CDR2 SMNVEV (reference sequence). CDR3 DNA: TGTGCCAGCAGTTTATCGGCAGGGGGATATAATTCACCCCTCCACTTT. As protein: CASSLSAGGYNSPLHF.